This is a list of T cell receptor beta chains from one sample in a study of blood T cell repertoires in COVID-19. The table came from immunoSEQ multiplex PCR; TCRdb's copy has only in-frame clones and leaves some out. The sample holds 200,000 or so clones, approximately 79% seen once. Sequenced material: peripheral blood. Every receptor here comes from a man in his 60s with active or convalescent COVID-19. Each CDR3 is given with its conserved first and last residue. Fields, in order: CDR3 protein, CDR3 DNA, J gene, V gene, clone size, D gene. The D gene is left open where the match is weak. Size values are once, few and many counts, or a class for expanded clones, and some rows have none.

CDR3 protein: CASSLTYRGQPQHF
CDR3 DNA: TGTGCCAGCAGCCTAACTTACAGGGGCCAGCCCCAGCATTTT
J gene: TRBJ1-5
V gene: TRBV28
clone size: NA
D gene: TRBD1

CDR3 protein: CASSQDVGSLQGLEETQYF
CDR3 DNA: TGCGCCAGCAGCCAAGATGTCGGGTCTTTGCAGGGATTGGAGGAGACCCAGTACTTC
J gene: TRBJ2-5
V gene: TRBV4-1
clone size: NA
D gene: NA

CDR3 protein: CASSAGLAGGPLSYNEQFF
CDR3 DNA: TGTGCCAGCAGCGCAGGACTAGCGGGAGGACCACTCTCCTACAATGAGCAGTTCTTC
J gene: TRBJ2-1
V gene: TRBV7-2
clone size: NA
D gene: TRBD2

CDR3 protein: CASRSLVSNNEQFF
CDR3 DNA: TGCGCCAGCAGATCACTAGTTTCCAACAATGAGCAGTTCTTC
J gene: TRBJ2-1
V gene: TRBV4-1
clone size: NA
D gene: NA

CDR3 protein: CASRVQTVGTEAFF
CDR3 DNA: TGTGCCAGCAGGGTTCAAACAGTGGGCACTGAAGCTTTCTTT
J gene: TRBJ1-1
V gene: TRBV2
clone size: NA
D gene: NA

CDR3 protein: CSAGRDYPFF
CDR3 DNA: TGCAGTGCTGGCCGGGACTACCCTTTCTTC
J gene: TRBJ2-1
V gene: TRBV20-1
clone size: NA
D gene: TRBD2

CDR3 protein: CASSPTLDNEQFF
CDR3 DNA: TGTGCCAGCTCACCGACACTGGACAATGAGCAGTTCTTC
J gene: TRBJ2-1
V gene: TRBV18
clone size: NA
D gene: NA

CDR3 protein: CASSPEGQGYQPQHF
CDR3 DNA: TGTGCCAGCAGCCCAGAGGGACAGGGGTATCAGCCCCAGCATTTT
J gene: TRBJ1-5
V gene: TRBV4-2
clone size: NA
D gene: TRBD1

CDR3 protein: CASSQEQGRGYEKLFF
CDR3 DNA: TGTGCCAGCAGCCAAGAACAAGGGCGCGGGTATGAAAAACTGTTTTTT
J gene: TRBJ1-4
V gene: TRBV14
clone size: once
D gene: NA

CDR3 protein: CASSQDPNEQYF
CDR3 DNA: TGTGCCAGCAGCCAAGATCCTAACGAGCAGTACTTC
J gene: TRBJ2-7
V gene: TRBV3-1/TRBV3-2
clone size: few
D gene: NA

CDR3 protein: CASSTALASSTDTQYF
CDR3 DNA: TGCGCCAGCAGTACCGCCCTGGCCTCTAGCACAGATACGCAGTATTTT
J gene: TRBJ2-3
V gene: TRBV5-1
clone size: NA
D gene: NA

CDR3 protein: CASSELRGHNEQFF
CDR3 DNA: TGTGCCAGCAGTGAATTGCGGGGGCACAATGAGCAGTTCTTC
J gene: TRBJ2-1
V gene: TRBV2
clone size: NA
D gene: NA

CDR3 protein: CASSLAGSDRDNTGELFF
CDR3 DNA: TGCGCCAGCAGCTTGGCCGGGTCTGACAGGGATAACACCGGGGAGCTGTTTTTT
J gene: TRBJ2-2
V gene: TRBV5-1
clone size: NA
D gene: TRBD1

CDR3 protein: CSASAGAYEQYF
CDR3 DNA: TGCAGTGCTAGTGCAGGGGCCTACGAGCAGTACTTC
J gene: TRBJ2-7
V gene: TRBV20-1
clone size: NA
D gene: NA